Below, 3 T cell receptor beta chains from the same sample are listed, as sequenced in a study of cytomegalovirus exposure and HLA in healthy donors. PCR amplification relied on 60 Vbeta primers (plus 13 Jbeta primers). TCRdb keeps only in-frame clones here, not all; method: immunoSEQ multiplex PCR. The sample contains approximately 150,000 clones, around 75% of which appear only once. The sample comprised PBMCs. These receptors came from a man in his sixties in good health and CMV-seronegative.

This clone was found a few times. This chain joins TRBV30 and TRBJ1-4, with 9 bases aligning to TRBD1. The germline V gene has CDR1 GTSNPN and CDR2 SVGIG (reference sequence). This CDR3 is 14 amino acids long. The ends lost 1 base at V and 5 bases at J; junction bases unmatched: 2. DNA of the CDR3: TGTGCCTGGAGTGCAACAGGGGGCAATGAAAAACTGTTTTTT. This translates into CAWSATGGNEKLFF.

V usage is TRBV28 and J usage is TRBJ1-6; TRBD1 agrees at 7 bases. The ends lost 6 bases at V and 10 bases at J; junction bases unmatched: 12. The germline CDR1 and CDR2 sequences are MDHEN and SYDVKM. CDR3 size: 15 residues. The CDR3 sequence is CASSDREGGRSPLHF. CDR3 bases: TGTGCCAGCAGCGACAGGGAAGGTGGTCGCTCACCCCTCCACTTT.

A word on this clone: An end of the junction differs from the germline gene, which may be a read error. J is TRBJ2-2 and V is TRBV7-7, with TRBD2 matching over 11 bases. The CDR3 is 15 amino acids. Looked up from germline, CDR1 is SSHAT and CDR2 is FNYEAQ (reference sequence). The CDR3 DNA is TGTGCTAGCAGCCAGGGACTAGCGGACACCGGGGAGCTGTTTTTT. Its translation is CASSQGLADTGELFF.